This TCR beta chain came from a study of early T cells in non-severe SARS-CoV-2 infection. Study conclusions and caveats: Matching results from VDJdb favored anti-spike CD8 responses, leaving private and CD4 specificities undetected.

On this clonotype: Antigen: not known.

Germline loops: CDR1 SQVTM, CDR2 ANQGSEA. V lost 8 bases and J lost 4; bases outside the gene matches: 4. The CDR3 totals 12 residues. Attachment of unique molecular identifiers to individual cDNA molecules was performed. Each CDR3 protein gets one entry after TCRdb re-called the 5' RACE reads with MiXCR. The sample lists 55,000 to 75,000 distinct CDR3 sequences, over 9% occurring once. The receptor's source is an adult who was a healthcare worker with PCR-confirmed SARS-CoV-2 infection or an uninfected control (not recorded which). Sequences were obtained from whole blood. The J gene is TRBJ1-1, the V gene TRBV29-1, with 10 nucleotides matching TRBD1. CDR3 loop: CSFRTGGTEAFF. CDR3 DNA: TGCAGCTTCCGGACAGGGGGCACTGAAGCTTTCTTT.